These T cell receptor beta chains were read from a single sample in a study of early T cells in non-severe SARS-CoV-2 infection. TCRdb itself ran the 5' RACE reads through MiXCR, one entry per CDR3 protein. The sample contains approximately 42,000 distinct CDR3 sequences, 7.1% of which appear only once. Sequencing was done on a sample of whole blood. The receptors were gathered from an adult who was a healthcare worker with PCR-confirmed SARS-CoV-2 infection or an uninfected control (not recorded which). Each CDR3 is given with its conserved first and last residue.

v_call: TRBV5-1
j_call: TRBJ2-3
cdr3_aa: CASREGAYFTDTQYF

v_call: TRBV15
j_call: TRBJ2-7
cdr3_aa: CATSPQRRDVEQYF

v_call: TRBV29-1
j_call: TRBJ2-7
cdr3_aa: CSVLPASGGASYEQYF

v_call: TRBV29-1
j_call: TRBJ2-7
cdr3_aa: CSAPSRTSPYEQYF

v_call: TRBV11-2
j_call: TRBJ2-1
cdr3_aa: CASSLLTSGGRTDNEQFF

v_call: TRBV5-6
j_call: TRBJ1-1
cdr3_aa: CASSPVAPDTEAFF

v_call: TRBV5-4
j_call: TRBJ1-1
cdr3_aa: CASSPQGTEAFF

v_call: TRBV20-1
j_call: TRBJ1-5
cdr3_aa: CSARDWRGSDNQPQHF

v_call: TRBV5-4
j_call: TRBJ2-3
cdr3_aa: CASSFDRGKTDTQYF

v_call: TRBV20-1
j_call: TRBJ1-1
cdr3_aa: CSATRISLNTEAFF

v_call: TRBV13
j_call: TRBJ1-4
cdr3_aa: CASSLRRGTGEKLFF

v_call: TRBV10-3
j_call: TRBJ2-7
cdr3_aa: CAISGDPLAEQYF

v_call: TRBV12-3/TRBV12-4
j_call: TRBJ1-2
cdr3_aa: CASSPTDNYGYTF

v_call: TRBV5-1
j_call: TRBJ2-7
cdr3_aa: CASSPRGLSEQYF

v_call: TRBV29-1
j_call: TRBJ1-6
cdr3_aa: CSVRTGVTYNSPLHF

v_call: TRBV7-2
j_call: TRBJ2-1
cdr3_aa: CASSLALLNNEQFF

v_call: TRBV11-3
j_call: TRBJ2-5
cdr3_aa: CASSYGLKETQYF

v_call: TRBV28
j_call: TRBJ2-7
cdr3_aa: CASSFGARWYEQYF

v_call: TRBV11-2
j_call: TRBJ2-3
cdr3_aa: CASASGVGTDTQYF

v_call: TRBV6-5
j_call: TRBJ2-7
cdr3_aa: CASSYAQGGYEQYF

v_call: TRBV28
j_call: TRBJ1-2
cdr3_aa: CASSPPQGPMPYGYTF

v_call: TRBV3-1
j_call: TRBJ2-7
cdr3_aa: CASSQGQGREQYF

v_call: TRBV6-2/TRBV6-3
j_call: TRBJ2-7
cdr3_aa: CASSRGSSYEQYF

v_call: TRBV18
j_call: TRBJ2-7
cdr3_aa: CASSPDSRQGPPLF

v_call: TRBV5-6
j_call: TRBJ2-2
cdr3_aa: CASSLAIRQVTTGELFF

v_call: TRBV5-6
j_call: TRBJ1-1
cdr3_aa: CASSESDRGGTEAFF

v_call: TRBV29-1
j_call: TRBJ2-7
cdr3_aa: CSVEVGRQGGEQYF

v_call: TRBV7-6
j_call: TRBJ2-7
cdr3_aa: CASSYAGGVSYF

v_call: TRBV5-1
j_call: TRBJ2-5
cdr3_aa: CASSGEGLLQETQYF

v_call: TRBV20-1
j_call: TRBJ2-7
cdr3_aa: CSARGGGPHEQYF

v_call: TRBV11-2
j_call: TRBJ2-1
cdr3_aa: CASSPRGGTSYNEQFF

v_call: TRBV11-2
j_call: TRBJ2-5
cdr3_aa: CASRPGTGQETQYF

v_call: TRBV12-3/TRBV12-4
j_call: TRBJ2-3
cdr3_aa: CASSLSGTVDTDTQYF

v_call: TRBV4-3
j_call: TRBJ2-1
cdr3_aa: CASSPYGSGGLSNEQFF

v_call: TRBV7-6
j_call: TRBJ1-5
cdr3_aa: CASSLGGRGGSNQPQHF

v_call: TRBV6-5
j_call: TRBJ2-3
cdr3_aa: CASSYSRASGGDTQYF

v_call: TRBV6-2/TRBV6-3
j_call: TRBJ2-7
cdr3_aa: CASSSLAISGAPEQYF

v_call: TRBV18
j_call: TRBJ2-1
cdr3_aa: CASSLIPGDRLLNEQFF

v_call: TRBV6-6
j_call: TRBJ1-4
cdr3_aa: CASRGQGGTGTFNEKLFF

v_call: TRBV19
j_call: TRBJ2-5
cdr3_aa: CASRGPGELQETQYF